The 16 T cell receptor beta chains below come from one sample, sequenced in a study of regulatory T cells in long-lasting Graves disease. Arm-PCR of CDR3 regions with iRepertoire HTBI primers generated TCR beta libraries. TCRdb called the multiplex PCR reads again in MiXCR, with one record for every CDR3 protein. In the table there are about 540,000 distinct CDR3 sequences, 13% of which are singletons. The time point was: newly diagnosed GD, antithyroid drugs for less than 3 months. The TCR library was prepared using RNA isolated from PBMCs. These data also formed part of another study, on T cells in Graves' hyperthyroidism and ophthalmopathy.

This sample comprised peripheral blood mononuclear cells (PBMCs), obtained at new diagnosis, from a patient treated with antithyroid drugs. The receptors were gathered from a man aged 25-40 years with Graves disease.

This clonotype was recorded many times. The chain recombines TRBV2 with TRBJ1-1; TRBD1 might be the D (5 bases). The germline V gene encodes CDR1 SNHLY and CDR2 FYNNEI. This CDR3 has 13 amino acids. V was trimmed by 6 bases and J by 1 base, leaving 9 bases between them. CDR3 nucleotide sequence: TGTGCCAGCAGGACAGCAGAGAACACTGAAGCTTTCTTT. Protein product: CASRTAENTEAFF.

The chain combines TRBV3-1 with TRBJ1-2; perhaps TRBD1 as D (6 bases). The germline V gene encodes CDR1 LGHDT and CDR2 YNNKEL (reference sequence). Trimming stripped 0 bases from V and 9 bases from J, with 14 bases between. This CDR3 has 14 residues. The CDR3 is CASSQDRGGGRYTF. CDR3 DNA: TGTGCCAGCAGCCAAGATCGGGGAGGGGGTCGCTACACCTTC.

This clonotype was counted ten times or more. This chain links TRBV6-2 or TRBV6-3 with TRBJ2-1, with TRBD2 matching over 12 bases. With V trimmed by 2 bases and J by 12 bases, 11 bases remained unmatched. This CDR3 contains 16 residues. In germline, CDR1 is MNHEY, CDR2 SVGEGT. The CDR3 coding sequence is TGTGCCAGCAGTTACCATCCGACTAGCGGGAGCCTGGGGCAGTTCTTC. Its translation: CASSYHPTSGSLGQFF.

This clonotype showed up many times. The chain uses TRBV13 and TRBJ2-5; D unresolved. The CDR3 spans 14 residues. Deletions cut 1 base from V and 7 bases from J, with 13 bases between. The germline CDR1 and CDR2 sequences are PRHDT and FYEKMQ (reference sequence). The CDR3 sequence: CASSLEDDGGTQYF. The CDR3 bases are TGTGCCAGCAGCTTAGAAGACGACGGTGGGACCCAGTACTTC.

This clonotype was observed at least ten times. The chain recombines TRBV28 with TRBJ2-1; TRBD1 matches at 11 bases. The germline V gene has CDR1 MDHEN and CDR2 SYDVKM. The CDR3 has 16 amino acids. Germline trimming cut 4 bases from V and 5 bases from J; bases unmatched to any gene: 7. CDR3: CASSSLGTGGHNEQFF. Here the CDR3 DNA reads TGTGCCAGCAGTTCCCTCGGGACAGGGGGGCACAATGAGCAGTTCTTC.

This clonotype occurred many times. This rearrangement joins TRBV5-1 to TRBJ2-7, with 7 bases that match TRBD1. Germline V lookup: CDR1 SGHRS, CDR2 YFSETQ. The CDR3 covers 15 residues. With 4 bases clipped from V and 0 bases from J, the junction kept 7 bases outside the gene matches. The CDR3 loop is CASSVDRPSSYEQYF. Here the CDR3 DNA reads TGCGCCAGCAGCGTGGACAGGCCGAGCTCCTACGAGCAGTACTTC.

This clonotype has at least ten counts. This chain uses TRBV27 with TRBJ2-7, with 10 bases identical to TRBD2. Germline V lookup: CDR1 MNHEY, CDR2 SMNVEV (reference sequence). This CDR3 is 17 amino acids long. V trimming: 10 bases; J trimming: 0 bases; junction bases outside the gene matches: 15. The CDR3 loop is CAMTPAEREGLSYEQYF. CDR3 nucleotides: TGTGCCATGACCCCGGCCGAGCGGGAGGGACTCTCCTACGAGCAGTACTTC.

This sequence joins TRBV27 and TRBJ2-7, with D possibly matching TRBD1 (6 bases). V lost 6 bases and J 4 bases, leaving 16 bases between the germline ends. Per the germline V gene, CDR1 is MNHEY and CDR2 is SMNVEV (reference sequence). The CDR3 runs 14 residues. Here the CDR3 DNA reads TGTGCCAGCAGCCGACCCGGACAGAGTTACGAGCAGTACTTC. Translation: CASSRPGQSYEQYF.

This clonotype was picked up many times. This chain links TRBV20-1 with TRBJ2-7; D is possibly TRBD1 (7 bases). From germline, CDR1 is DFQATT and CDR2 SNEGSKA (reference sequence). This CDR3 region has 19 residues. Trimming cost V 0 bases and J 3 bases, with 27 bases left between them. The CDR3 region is CSARDLASGARDRDYEQYF. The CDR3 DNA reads TGCAGTGCTAGAGATCTAGCGAGTGGGGCCCGTGACAGGGACTACGAGCAGTACTTC.

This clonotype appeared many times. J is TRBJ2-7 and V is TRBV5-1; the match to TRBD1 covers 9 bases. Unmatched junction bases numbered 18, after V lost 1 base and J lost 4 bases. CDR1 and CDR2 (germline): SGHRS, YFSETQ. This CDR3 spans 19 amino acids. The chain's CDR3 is CASSLLPGQGSGIWYEQYF. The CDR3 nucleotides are TGCGCCAGCAGCTTGTTACCGGGACAGGGATCCGGGATTTGGTACGAGCAGTACTTC.

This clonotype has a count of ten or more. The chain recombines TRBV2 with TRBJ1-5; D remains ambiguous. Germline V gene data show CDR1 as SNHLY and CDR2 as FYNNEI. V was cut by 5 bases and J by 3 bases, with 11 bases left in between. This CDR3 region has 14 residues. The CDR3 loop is CASSPDGLNQPQHF. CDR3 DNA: TGTGCCAGCAGTCCCGACGGACTCAATCAGCCCCAGCATTTT.

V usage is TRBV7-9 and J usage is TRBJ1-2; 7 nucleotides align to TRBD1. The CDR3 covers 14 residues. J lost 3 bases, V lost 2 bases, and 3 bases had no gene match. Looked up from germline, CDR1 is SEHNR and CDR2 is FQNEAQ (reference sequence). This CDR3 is CASSLSGTDYGYTF. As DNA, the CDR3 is TGTGCCAGCAGCTTATCCGGGACAGACTATGGCTACACCTTC.

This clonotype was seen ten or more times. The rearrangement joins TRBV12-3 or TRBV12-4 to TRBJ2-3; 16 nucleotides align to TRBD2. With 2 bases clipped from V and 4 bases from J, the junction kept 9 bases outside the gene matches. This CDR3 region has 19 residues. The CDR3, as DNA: TGTGCCAGCAGTTTATGGGGACTAGCGGGAGGGCCAACAGCAGATACGCAGTATTTT. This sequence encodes CASSLWGLAGGPTADTQYF.

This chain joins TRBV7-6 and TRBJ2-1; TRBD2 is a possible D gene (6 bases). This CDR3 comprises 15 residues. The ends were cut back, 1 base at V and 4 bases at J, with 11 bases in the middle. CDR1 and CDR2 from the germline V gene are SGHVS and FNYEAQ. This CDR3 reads CASSLEIAGYNEQFF. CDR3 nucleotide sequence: TGTGCCAGCAGCTTAGAAATCGCGGGGTACAATGAGCAGTTCTTC. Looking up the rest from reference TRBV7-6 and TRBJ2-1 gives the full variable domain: GAGVSQSPRYKVTKRGQDVALRCDPISGHVSLYWYRQALGQGPEFLTYFNYEAQQDKSGLPNDRFSAERPEGSISTLTIQRTEQRDSAMYRCASSLEIAGYNEQFFGPGTRLTVL.

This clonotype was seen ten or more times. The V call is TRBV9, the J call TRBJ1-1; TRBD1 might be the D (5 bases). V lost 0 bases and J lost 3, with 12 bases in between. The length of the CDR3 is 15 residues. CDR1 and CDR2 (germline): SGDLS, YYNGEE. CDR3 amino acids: CASSVDSGGDTEAFF. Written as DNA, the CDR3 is TGTGCCAGCAGCGTAGATAGTGGGGGGGACACTGAAGCTTTCTTT.

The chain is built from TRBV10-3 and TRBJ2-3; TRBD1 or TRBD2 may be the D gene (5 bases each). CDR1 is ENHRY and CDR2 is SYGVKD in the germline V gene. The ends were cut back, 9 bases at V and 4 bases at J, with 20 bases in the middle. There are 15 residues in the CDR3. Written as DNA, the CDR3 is TGTGCCATGGGAACGGGGAAAGGGGTTGCAGATACGCAGTATTTT. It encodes CAMGTGKGVADTQYF.